The clone carrying this T cell receptor (beta chain) has a handful of counts. The method was immunoSEQ multiplex PCR; TCRdb's version includes in-frame clones alone and lacks a portion of them. The sample lists fewer than 300,000 clones, 83% occurring once. The CDR3 spans 17 residues. V shed 0 bases and J 5 bases; nucleotides not matched to a gene: 9. Per the germline V gene, CDR1 is SGHVS and CDR2 is FQNEAQ. This sample was taken from a study of blood T cell repertoires in COVID-19. Across the study: Samples taken during acute and convalescent COVID-19 were collected in the United States, Italy and Spain.

The source material was peripheral blood. The source is a woman aged 65 to 85 with active or convalescent COVID-19. The rearrangement links TRBV7-8 to TRBJ2-5; 10 positions match TRBD2. The CDR3 loop reads CASSLALTSGMGETQYF. The CDR3 region has the DNA TGTGCCAGCAGCTTAGCGCTAACTAGCGGGATGGGGGAGACCCAGTACTTC.